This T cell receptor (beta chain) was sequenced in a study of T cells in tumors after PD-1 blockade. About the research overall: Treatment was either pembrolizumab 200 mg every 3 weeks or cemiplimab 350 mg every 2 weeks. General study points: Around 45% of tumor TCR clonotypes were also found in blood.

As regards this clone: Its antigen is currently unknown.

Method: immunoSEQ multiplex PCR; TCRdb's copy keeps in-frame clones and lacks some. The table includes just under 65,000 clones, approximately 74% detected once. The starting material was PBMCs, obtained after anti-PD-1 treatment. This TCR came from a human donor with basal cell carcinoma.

The CDR3 bases are TGTGCCAGTTGCCAGGGGGCGCAGAACACCGGGGAGCTGTTTTTT. This translates into CASCQGAQNTGELFF. V gene TRBV19 combines with J gene TRBJ2-2; 8 bases are a match to TRBD1. V lost 8 bases, J lost 1 base, and 6 bases stayed unmatched. Germline loops: CDR1 LNHDA, CDR2 SQIVND (reference sequence). The CDR3 sequence is 15 residues long.